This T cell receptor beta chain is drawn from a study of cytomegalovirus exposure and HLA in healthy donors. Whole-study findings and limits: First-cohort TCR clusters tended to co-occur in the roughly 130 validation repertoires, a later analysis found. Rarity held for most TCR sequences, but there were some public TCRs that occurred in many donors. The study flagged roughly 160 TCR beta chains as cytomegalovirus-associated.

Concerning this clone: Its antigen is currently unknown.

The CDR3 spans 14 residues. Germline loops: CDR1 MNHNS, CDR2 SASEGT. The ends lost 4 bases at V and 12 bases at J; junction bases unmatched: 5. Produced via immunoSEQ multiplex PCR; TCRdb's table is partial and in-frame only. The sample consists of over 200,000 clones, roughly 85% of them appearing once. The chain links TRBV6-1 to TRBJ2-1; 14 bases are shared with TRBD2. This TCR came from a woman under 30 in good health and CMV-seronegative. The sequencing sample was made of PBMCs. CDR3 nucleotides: TGTGCCAGCAGTGGGGGACTAGCGGGGGTCACGCAGTTCTTC. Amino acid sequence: CASSGGLAGVTQFF.